A single sample is the source of the 18 T cell receptor beta chains below, sequenced in a study of blood T cell repertoires in COVID-19 (dated by TCRdb to about 2020). The library relied on the immunoSEQ multiplex PCR assay. The source is immuneACCESS, and TCRdb retained only in-frame sequences with V and J called. Part of the clones is not carried over; for the studies checked, unresolved V genes explain less than half of this, and the remainder is unexplained. The sample data list some 250,000 clones, and more than 75% of these were observed just once. The leading ten clones occupy 0.95% to 1% of the sample. The sequenced material came from peripheral blood. Receptors originate from a woman in her forties who had recovered from COVID-19.

The table lists this clone with a count of one. This chain uses TRBV7-2 with TRBJ1-6; 7 bases align to TRBD1. From germline, CDR1 is SGHTA and CDR2 FQGNSA. V was pared by 5 bases and J by 7 bases, with 5 bases of the junction left unmatched. The CDR3 totals 14 residues. The CDR3 DNA reads as TGTGCCAGCAGCCGCCGGGACAGCAATTCACCCCTCCACTTT. Amino acid sequence: CASSRRDSNSPLHF.

The chain couples TRBV6-2 or TRBV6-3 to TRBJ2-7; D perhaps matches TRBD2 (6 bases). V was shortened by 6 bases and J by 2 bases, with 20 bases between the two germline ends. There are 16 residues in the CDR3. Germline V lookup: CDR1 MNHEY, CDR2 SVGEGT. DNA for the CDR3: TGTGCCAGCAGCCCCACGAAAGGAGCGGGTCCCTACGAGCAGTACTTC. It specifies CASSPTKGAGPYEQYF.

A few counts support this clone. This chain joins TRBV9 and TRBJ2-7; 8 nucleotides match TRBD2. With V trimmed by 2 bases and J by 2 bases, 3 bases remained unmatched. This CDR3 spans 14 amino acids. The germline gives CDR1 SGDLS, CDR2 YYNGEE. CDR3 bases: TGTGCCAGCAGCGTCGGGGGGGTAACCTACGAGCAGTACTTC. Residues: CASSVGGVTYEQYF. Full variable domain (missing parts from reference TRBV9 and TRBJ2-7): DSGVTQTPKHLITATGQRVTLRCSPRSGDLSVYWYQQSLDQGLQFLIQYYNGEERAKGNILERFSAQQFPDLHSELNLSSLELGDSALYFCASSVGGVTYEQYFGPGTRLTVT.

J is TRBJ1-3 and V is TRBV2, with 11 bases matching TRBD1. This CDR3 is 15 amino acids long. The germline CDR1 and CDR2 sequences are SNHLY and FYNNEI. V gave up 5 bases and J gave up 3 bases; unmatched junction bases: 3. This CDR3 is CASSPDRGLGNTIYF. The DNA of the CDR3 is TGTGCCAGCAGTCCGGACAGGGGGCTTGGAAACACCATATATTTT.

The gene calls are TRBV7-2 and TRBJ2-1; 8 nucleotides line up with TRBD2. Trimming at V came to 0 bases and at J to 2 bases, leaving 3 bases not matched to a gene. Looked up from germline, CDR1 is SGHTA and CDR2 is FQGNSA. This CDR3 spans 16 amino acids. For the CDR3, the DNA is TGTGCCAGCAGCTTAGCGGTCGGGGGGGCCTACAATGAGCAGTTCTTC. Translation: CASSLAVGGAYNEQFF.

Concerning this clone: Within the sample, other DNA sequences also encode this same CDR3. The genes are TRBV30 and TRBJ2-7, with D possibly TRBD2 on 6 matching bases. The CDR3 is 13 residues long. The germline V gene encodes CDR1 GTSNPN and CDR2 SVGIG (reference sequence). Trimming removed 0 bases at V and 2 bases at J, with 8 bases between. CDR3 sequence (DNA): TGTGCCTGGAGTGTCGGGGGTCCCTACGAGCAGTACTTC. It translates to CAWSVGGPYEQYF.

The V call is TRBV24-1, the J call TRBJ1-4; 7 bases match TRBD1. CDR3 length: 14 amino acids. The germline CDR1 and CDR2 sequences are KGHDR and SFDVKD. V gave up 6 bases and J gave up 8 bases; unmatched junction bases: 8. The CDR3 DNA is TGTGCCACCAGTCCCGTTACAGGGGTCGAAAAACTGTTTTTT. Amino acids: CATSPVTGVEKLFF.

The J gene is TRBJ2-1, the V gene TRBV4-1; possible D gene TRBD2, 6 bases. V lost 5 bases, J lost 2 bases, and 16 bases lay in between. Germline assignment: CDR1 MGHRA and CDR2 YSYEKL. The CDR3 contains 16 residues. Here the CDR3 DNA reads TGCGCCAGCAGCGCACATTTCTCGGGGGCCTACAATGAGCAGTTCTTC. Its translation: CASSAHFSGAYNEQFF.

This chain joins TRBV11-3 and TRBJ2-3; D gene ambiguous. The V and J ends lost 1 base and 5 bases respectively, with 4 bases between them. CDR3 length: 12 residues. Germline assignment: CDR1 SGHNT and CDR2 YENEEA. Here the CDR3 reads CASSLVRDTQYF. The CDR3 nucleotides are TGTGCCAGCAGCTTAGTCCGAGATACGCAGTATTTT.

This chain connects TRBV11-3 to TRBJ1-1, with 8 bases lining up with TRBD1. Looked up from germline, CDR1 is SGHNT and CDR2 is YENEEA. The CDR3 length is 14 residues. With V trimmed by 5 bases and J by 1 base, 3 bases remained unmatched. The CDR3 loop reads CASSPQGGNTEAFF. CDR3 nucleotide sequence: TGTGCCAGCAGCCCACAGGGGGGGAACACTGAAGCTTTCTTT.

J is TRBJ1-6 and V is TRBV6-5, with D possibly TRBD1 on 6 matching bases. Germline V gene lookup returns CDR1 MNHEY and CDR2 SVGAGI. Trimming took off 7 bases at V and 8 bases at J, with 15 bases between the two ends. The CDR3 is made up of 14 amino acids. CDR3 coding DNA: TGTGCCAGCACCAGGGGACACGGAGATTCACCCCTCCACTTT. Residues: CASTRGHGDSPLHF.

The V and J genes are TRBV18 and TRBJ2-7, with D possibly TRBD2 on 5 matching bases. The CDR3 runs 16 residues. V gave up 1 base and J gave up 3 bases, with 16 bases separating them. The germline V gene has CDR1 KGHSH and CDR2 LQKENI. The CDR3 reads CASSPRLAFRGYEQYF. The CDR3, as DNA: TGTGCCAGCTCACCACGGTTAGCGTTCCGAGGCTACGAGCAGTACTTC. Full variable domain (missing parts from reference TRBV18 and TRBJ2-7): NAGVMQNPRHLVRRRGQEARLRCSPMKGHSHVYWYRQLPEEGLKFMVYLQKENIIDESGMPKERFSAEFPKEGPSILRIQQVVRGDSAAYFCASSPRLAFRGYEQYFGPGTRLTVT.

The chain recombines TRBV7-3 with TRBJ2-1, with a possible D match to TRBD1 (6 bases). The CDR3 runs 13 residues. Trimming cost V 2 bases and J 10 bases, with 12 bases left between them. Germline assignment: CDR1 SGHTA and CDR2 FQGTGA. The CDR3 nucleotides read TGTGCCAGCAGCTTAGTGAGGGGGACAGAGCAGTTCTTC. Translating gives CASSLVRGTEQFF. Using reference TRBV7-3 and TRBJ2-1 for the parts outside the CDR3, the full variable domain is GAGVSQTPSNKVTEKGKYVELRCDPISGHTALYWYRQSLGQGPEFLIYFQGTGAADDSGLPNDRFFAVRPEGSVSTLKIQRTERGDSAVYLCASSLVRGTEQFFGPGTRLTVL.

This rearrangement joins TRBV19 to TRBJ2-2, with a tentative D call TRBD2 (5 bases). The V end was cut by 7 bases, the J end by 2 bases, with 11 bases between. The CDR3 consists of 14 residues. CDR1 is LNHDA, CDR2 SQIVND, per germline (reference sequence). The CDR3 sequence is CASTLSGNTGELFF. CDR3 in DNA: TGTGCCAGTACCCTCAGCGGTAACACCGGGGAGCTGTTTTTT.

V is TRBV15 and J is TRBJ1-5; TRBD1 matches 8 bases. V dropped 1 base and J dropped 4; count of bases not matched to a gene: 9. The CDR3 extends over 17 amino acids. The germline CDR1 and CDR2 sequences are LNHNV and YYDKDF (reference sequence). DNA of the CDR3: TGTGCCACCAGCAGAGGGCTCACAGGGGGAACTAATCAGCCCCAGCATTTT. Amino acids: CATSRGLTGGTNQPQHF.

This chain uses TRBV7-3 with TRBJ2-5; TRBD2 matches 11 bases. Trimming at V came to 5 bases and at J to 5 bases, leaving 7 bases not matched to a gene. The germline V gene encodes CDR1 SGHTA and CDR2 FQGTGA. The CDR3 runs to 15 residues. Here the CDR3 reads CASSPAPSGGETQYF. Written as DNA, the CDR3 is TGTGCCAGCAGCCCCGCCCCTAGCGGGGGGGAGACCCAGTACTTC.

This chain connects TRBV11-2 to TRBJ2-5; 8 bases align to TRBD2. Trimming removed 3 bases from V and 2 bases from J; junction bases left unmatched: 5. Germline V gives CDR1 SGHAT, CDR2 FQNNGV. The CDR3 is 15 amino acids. CDR3 coding DNA: TGTGCCAGCAGCTTCCCTAGCGGGCTGCAAGAGACCCAGTACTTC. Its translation: CASSFPSGLQETQYF.

The chain couples TRBV7-9 to TRBJ1-2; 10 bases agree with TRBD1. The germline gives CDR1 SEHNR, CDR2 FQNEAQ (reference sequence). J was trimmed by 6 bases and V by 4 bases; bases with no gene match: 5. The CDR3 is 14 amino acids. CDR3 in amino acids: CASSYLDRGDGYTF. The CDR3 DNA reads as TGTGCCAGCAGCTACCTGGACAGGGGGGATGGCTACACCTTC.